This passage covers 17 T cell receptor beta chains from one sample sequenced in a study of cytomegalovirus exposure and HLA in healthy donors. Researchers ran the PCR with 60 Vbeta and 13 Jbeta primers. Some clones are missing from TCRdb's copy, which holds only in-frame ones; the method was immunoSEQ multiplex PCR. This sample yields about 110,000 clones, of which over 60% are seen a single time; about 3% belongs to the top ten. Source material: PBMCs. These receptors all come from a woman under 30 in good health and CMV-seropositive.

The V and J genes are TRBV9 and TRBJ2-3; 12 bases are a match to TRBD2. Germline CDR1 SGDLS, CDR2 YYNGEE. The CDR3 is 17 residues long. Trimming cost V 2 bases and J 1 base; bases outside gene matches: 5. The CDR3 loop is CASSVTTSGSGTDTQYF. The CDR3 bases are TGTGCCAGCAGCGTTACGACTAGCGGGAGTGGCACAGATACGCAGTATTTT.

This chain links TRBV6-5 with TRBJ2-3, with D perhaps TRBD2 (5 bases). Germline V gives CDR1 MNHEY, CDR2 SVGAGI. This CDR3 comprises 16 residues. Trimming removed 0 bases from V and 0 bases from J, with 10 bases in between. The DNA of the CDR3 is TGTGCCAGCAGTTACTCGAAAGCGGATAGCACAGATACGCAGTATTTT. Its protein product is CASSYSKADSTDTQYF.

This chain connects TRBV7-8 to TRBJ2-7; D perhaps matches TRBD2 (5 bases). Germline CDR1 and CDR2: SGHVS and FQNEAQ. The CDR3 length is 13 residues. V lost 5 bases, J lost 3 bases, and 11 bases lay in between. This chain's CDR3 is CASSLLGNYEQYF. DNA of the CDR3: TGTGCCAGCAGCCTACTCGGGAACTACGAGCAGTACTTC.

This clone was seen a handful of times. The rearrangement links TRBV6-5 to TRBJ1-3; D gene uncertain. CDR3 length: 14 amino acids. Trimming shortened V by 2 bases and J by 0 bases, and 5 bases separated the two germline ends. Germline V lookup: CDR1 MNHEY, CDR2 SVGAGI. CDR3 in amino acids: CASSYLNSGNTIYF. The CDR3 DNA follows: TGTGCCAGCAGTTACCTAAACTCTGGAAACACCATATATTTT.

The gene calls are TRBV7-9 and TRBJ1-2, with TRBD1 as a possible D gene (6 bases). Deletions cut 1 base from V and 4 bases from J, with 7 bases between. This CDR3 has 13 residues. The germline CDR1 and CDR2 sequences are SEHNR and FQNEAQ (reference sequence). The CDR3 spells CASSLDRAYGYTF. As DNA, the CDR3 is TGTGCCAGCAGCTTAGACAGGGCCTATGGCTACACCTTC.

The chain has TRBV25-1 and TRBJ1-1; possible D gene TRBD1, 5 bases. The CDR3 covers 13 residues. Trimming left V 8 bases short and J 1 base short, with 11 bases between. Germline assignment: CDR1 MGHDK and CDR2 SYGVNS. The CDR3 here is CASGGTANTEAFF. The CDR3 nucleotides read TGTGCCAGCGGCGGGACGGCGAACACTGAAGCTTTCTTT.

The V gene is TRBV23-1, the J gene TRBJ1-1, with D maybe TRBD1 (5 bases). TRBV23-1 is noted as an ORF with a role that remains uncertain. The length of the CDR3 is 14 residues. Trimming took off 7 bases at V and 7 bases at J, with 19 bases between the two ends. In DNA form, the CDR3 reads TGCGCCAGCACCCTTGGCAGGGCGATTTATGAAGCTTTCTTT. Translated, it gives CASTLGRAIYEAFF.

Here the CDR3 reads CASSHTASGSSGANVLTF. CDR3 sequence (DNA): TGTGCCAGCAGCCATACCGCTAGCGGTAGCTCTGGGGCCAACGTCCTGACTTTC. The chain combines TRBV4-2 with TRBJ2-6; 7 bases align to TRBD2. Germline V gives CDR1 LGHNA, CDR2 YNFKEQ. The CDR3 totals 18 residues. The J segment lost 0 bases and the V segment lost 3 bases, leaving 8 bases of the junction unmatched.

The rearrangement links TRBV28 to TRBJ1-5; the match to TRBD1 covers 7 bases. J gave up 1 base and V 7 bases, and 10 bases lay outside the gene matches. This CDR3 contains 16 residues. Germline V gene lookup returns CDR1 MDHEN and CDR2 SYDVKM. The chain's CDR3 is CASTRTGLGSNQPQHF. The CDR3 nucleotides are TGTGCCAGCACTAGGACAGGCCTAGGGAGCAATCAGCCCCAGCATTTT.

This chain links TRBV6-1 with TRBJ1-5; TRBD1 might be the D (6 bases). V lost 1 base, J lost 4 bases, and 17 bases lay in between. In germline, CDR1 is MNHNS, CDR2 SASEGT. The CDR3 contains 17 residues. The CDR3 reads CASSEVPGGGANQPQHF. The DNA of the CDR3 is TGTGCCAGCAGTGAAGTTCCCGGAGGGGGGGCGAATCAGCCCCAGCATTTT.

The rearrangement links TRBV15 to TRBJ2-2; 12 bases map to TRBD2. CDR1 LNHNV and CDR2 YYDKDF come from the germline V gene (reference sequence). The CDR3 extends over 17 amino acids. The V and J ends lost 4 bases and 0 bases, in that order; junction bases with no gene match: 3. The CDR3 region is CATSMRLAGANTGELFF. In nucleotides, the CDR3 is TGTGCCACCAGCATGCGACTAGCGGGAGCGAACACCGGGGAGCTGTTTTTT.

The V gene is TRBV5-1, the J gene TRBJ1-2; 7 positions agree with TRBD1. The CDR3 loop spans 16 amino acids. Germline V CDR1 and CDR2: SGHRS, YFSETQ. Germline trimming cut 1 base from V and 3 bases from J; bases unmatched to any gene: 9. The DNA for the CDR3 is TGCGCCAGCAGCTTGATGGGAGGACAGGTTGACTATGGCTACACCTTC. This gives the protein CASSLMGGQVDYGYTF. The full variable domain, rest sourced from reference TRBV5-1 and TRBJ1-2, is KAGVTQTPRYLIKTRGQQVTLSCSPISGHRSVSWYQQTPGQGLQFLFEYFSETQRNKGNFPGRFSGRQFSNSRSEMNVSTLELGDSALYLCASSLMGGQVDYGYTFGSGTRLTVV.

CDR3 in amino acids: CASSAFAGFNYEQYF. The DNA for the CDR3 is TGTGCCAGCAGCGCCTTTGCGGGGTTTAACTACGAGCAGTACTTC. This chain joins TRBV5-6 and TRBJ2-7; the D gene is possibly TRBD2 (6 bases). The germline V gene has CDR1 SGHDT and CDR2 YYEEEE. CDR3 size: 15 residues. Trimming removed 4 bases at V and 3 bases at J, with 17 bases between. The entire variable domain, with the rest obtained from reference TRBV5-6 and TRBJ2-7, is as follows: DAGVTQSPTHLIKTRGQQVTLRCSPKSGHDTVSWYQQALGQGPQFIFQYYEEEERQRGNFPDRFSGHQFPNYSSELNVNALLLGDSALYLCASSAFAGFNYEQYFGPGTRLTVT.

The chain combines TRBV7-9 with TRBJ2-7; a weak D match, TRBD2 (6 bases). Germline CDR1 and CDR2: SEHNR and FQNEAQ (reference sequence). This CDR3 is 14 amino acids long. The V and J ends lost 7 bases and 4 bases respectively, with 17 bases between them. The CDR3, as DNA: TGTGCCAGCACGGGAGCACCCTACCCTTACGAGCAGTACTTC. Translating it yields CASTGAPYPYEQYF. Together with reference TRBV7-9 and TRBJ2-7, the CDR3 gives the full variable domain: DTGVSQNPRHKITKRGQNVTFRCDPISEHNRLYWYRQTLGQGPEFLTYFQNEAQLEKSRLLSDRFSAERPKGSFSTLEIQRTEQGDSAMYLCASTGAPYPYEQYFGPGTRLTVT.

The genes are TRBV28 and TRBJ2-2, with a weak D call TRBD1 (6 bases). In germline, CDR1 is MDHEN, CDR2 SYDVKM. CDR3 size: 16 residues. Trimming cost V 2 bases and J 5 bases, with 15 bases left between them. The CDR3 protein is CASSLLQGSYTGELFF. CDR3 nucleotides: TGTGCCAGCAGTTTACTACAGGGTTCCTATACCGGGGAGCTGTTTTTT. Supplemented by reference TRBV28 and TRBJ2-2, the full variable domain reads DVKVTQSSRYLVKRTGEKVFLECVQDMDHENMFWYRQDPGLGLRLIYFSYDVKMKEKGDIPEGYSVSREKKERFSLILESASTNQTSMYLCASSLLQGSYTGELFFGEGSRLTVL.

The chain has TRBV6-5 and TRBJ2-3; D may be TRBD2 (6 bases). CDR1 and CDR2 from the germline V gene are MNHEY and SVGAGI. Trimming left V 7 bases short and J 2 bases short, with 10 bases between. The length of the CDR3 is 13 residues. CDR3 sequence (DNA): TGTGCCAGCACGGGACTCTACACAGATACGCAGTATTTT. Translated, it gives CASTGLYTDTQYF.

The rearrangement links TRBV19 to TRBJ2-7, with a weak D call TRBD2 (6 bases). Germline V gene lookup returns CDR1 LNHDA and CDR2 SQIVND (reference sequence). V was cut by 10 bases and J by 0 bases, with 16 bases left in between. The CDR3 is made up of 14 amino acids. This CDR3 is CANQPYGSSYEQYF. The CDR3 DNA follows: TGTGCCAATCAACCGTACGGGAGCTCCTACGAGCAGTACTTC.